Below, 6 T cell receptor beta chains from the same sample are listed, as sequenced in a study of blood T cell repertoires in COVID-19 (dated by TCRdb to about 2020). Library preparation used the immunoSEQ multiplex PCR assay. TCRdb carries this immuneACCESS record with in-frame sequences only. Its versions omit some clonotypes, under half of them owing to an unresolved V gene in the studies checked, with the rest unexplained. This sample is represented by 110,000 to 150,000 clones; 85% to 90% of them were singletons. The top ten clones comprise roughly 3% of the sample. Specimen: peripheral blood. The receptors derive from a woman between 55 and 75 years old with active COVID-19.

The J gene is TRBJ2-1, the V gene TRBV5-4; the match to TRBD2 covers 7 bases. The V and J ends lost 4 bases and 8 bases, in that order; junction bases with no gene match: 12. From germline, CDR1 is SGHNT and CDR2 YYREEE (reference sequence). CDR3 size: 15 residues. This CDR3 is CASSLPVSGSDEQFF. Here the CDR3 DNA reads TGTGCCAGCAGCCTTCCCGTTAGCGGGTCGGATGAGCAGTTCTTC.

V and J are TRBV6-5 and TRBJ2-3; possibly TRBD1 for D (5 bases). Germline values: CDR1 MNHEY, CDR2 SVGAGI. The V and J ends lost 6 bases and 8 bases respectively, with 24 bases between them. The CDR3 consists of 16 residues. The CDR3 DNA reads TGTGCCAGCAGCTACAACTCCAGGGCTTTGGTTGGTACGCAGTATTTT. This gives the protein CASSYNSRALVGTQYF.

The rearrangement uses TRBV12-3 or TRBV12-4 and TRBJ1-4; the D is unclear. The length of the CDR3 is 13 residues. Between the trimmed V and J ends, which lost 8 bases and 2 bases, there was a span of 9 bases. CDR3 sequence: CASGPGTNEKLFF. CDR3 in DNA: TGTGCCAGCGGTCCGGGGACTAATGAAAAACTGTTTTTT.

The chain combines TRBV5-4 with TRBJ2-3; D uncertain. Germline V CDR1 and CDR2: SGHNT, YYREEE (reference sequence). This CDR3 region has 15 residues. V shed 4 bases and J shed 2 bases, with 14 bases lying between them. This chain's CDR3 is CASSLTGYLTDTQYF. DNA of the CDR3: TGTGCCAGCAGCCTTACCGGTTACCTCACAGATACGCAGTATTTT.

This chain links TRBV7-2 with TRBJ1-1; D is unresolved. Germline V gene lookup returns CDR1 SGHTA and CDR2 FQGNSA. Trimming pared 2 bases from V and 4 bases from J, leaving 5 bases between. There are 12 residues in the CDR3. For the CDR3, the DNA is TGTGCCAGCAGCTTACACTCCACTGAAGCTTTCTTT. Its protein product is CASSLHSTEAFF.

This clone occurred a few times. In DNA, the CDR3 is TGTGCCAGCAGCTGGGAGGGTAACACTGAAGCTTTCTTT. Amino acid sequence: CASSWEGNTEAFF. The rearrangement uses TRBV7-9 and TRBJ1-1; D not resolved. The germline CDR1 and CDR2 sequences are SEHNR and FQNEAQ (reference sequence). Trimming removed 4 bases at V and 2 bases at J, with 8 bases between. This CDR3 is built from 13 residues.